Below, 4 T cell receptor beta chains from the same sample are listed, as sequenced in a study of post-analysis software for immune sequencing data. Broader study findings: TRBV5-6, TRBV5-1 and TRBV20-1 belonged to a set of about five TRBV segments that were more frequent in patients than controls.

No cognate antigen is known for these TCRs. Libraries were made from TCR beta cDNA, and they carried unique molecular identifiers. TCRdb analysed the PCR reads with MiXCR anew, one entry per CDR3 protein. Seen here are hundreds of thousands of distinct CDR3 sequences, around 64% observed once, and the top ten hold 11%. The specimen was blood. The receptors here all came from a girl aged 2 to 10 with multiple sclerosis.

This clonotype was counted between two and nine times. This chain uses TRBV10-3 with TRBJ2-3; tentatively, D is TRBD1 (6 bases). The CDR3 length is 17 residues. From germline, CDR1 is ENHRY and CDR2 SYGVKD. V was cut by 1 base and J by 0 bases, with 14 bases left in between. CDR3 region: CAISELRRGFSTDTQYF. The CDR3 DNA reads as TGTGCCATCAGTGAGTTGCGCAGGGGATTTAGCACAGATACGCAGTATTTT.

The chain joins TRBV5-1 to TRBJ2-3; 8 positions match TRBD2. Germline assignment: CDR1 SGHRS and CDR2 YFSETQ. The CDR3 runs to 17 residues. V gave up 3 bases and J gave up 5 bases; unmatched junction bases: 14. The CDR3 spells CASSSTLTSADKDTQYF. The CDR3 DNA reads TGCGCCAGCAGCTCCACCCTGACTAGCGCGGACAAAGATACGCAGTATTTT.

The CDR3 DNA sequence: TGTGCCAGCAGTTACTCGGGCAGGGGGCGGAACAATGAGCAGTTCTTC. It translates to CASSYSGRGRNNEQFF. The chain joins TRBV6-6 to TRBJ2-1, with 8 bases fitting TRBD1. J was trimmed by 5 bases and V by 0 bases; bases with no gene match: 6. The CDR3 length is 16 residues. Germline V lookup: CDR1 MNHNY, CDR2 SVGAGI (reference sequence).

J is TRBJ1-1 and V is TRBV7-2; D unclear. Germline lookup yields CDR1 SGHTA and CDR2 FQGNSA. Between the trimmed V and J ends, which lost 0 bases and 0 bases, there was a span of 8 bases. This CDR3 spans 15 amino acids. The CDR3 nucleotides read TGTGCCAGCAGCTTAGCGCTAGGTTTGAACACTGAAGCTTTCTTT. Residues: CASSLALGLNTEAFF. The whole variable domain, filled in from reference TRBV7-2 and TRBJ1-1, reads GAGVSQSPSNKVTEKGKDVELRCDPISGHTALYWYRQSLGQGLEFLIYFQGNSAPDKSGLPSDRFSAERTGGSVSTLTIQRTQQEDSAVYLCASSLALGLNTEAFFGQGTRLTVV.